These 20 T cell receptor beta chains came from one sample sequenced in a study of CD8 T cells in ankylosing spondylitis. General study points: Within ankylosing spondylitis blood, a TCR beta motif made up of roughly eight highly homologous variants appeared to be characteristic.

The antigens of these receptors remain unknown. TCRdb ran MiXCR on the 5' RACE reads and lists one entry per CDR3 protein. The sample includes about 210,000 distinct CDR3 sequences, around 7.9% of them seen just once. Sequences were obtained from blood, either unsorted or a sorted T cell fraction (not recorded which). These receptors were taken from a male donor with ankylosing spondylitis.

This clonotype was recorded at least ten times. The chain is built from TRBV11-2 and TRBJ1-1, with TRBD1 as a possible D gene (5 bases). Trimming cost V 0 bases and J 5 bases, with 10 bases left between them. The germline gives CDR1 SGHAT, CDR2 FQNNGV. The CDR3 spans 14 residues. The CDR3 sequence is CASSLDPGGTEAFF. The CDR3 DNA follows: TGTGCCAGCAGCTTAGATCCCGGGGGTACTGAAGCTTTCTTT.

V usage is TRBV7-9 and J usage is TRBJ2-7, with 8 nucleotides matching TRBD1. CDR3 size: 13 residues. Per germline, CDR1 SEHNR and CDR2 FQNEAQ (reference sequence). V lost 5 bases and J lost 4; bases outside the gene matches: 4. The chain's CDR3 is CASSRGQDYEQYF. As DNA, the CDR3 is TGTGCCAGCAGCCGGGGACAGGATTACGAGCAGTACTTC.

The table lists this clonotype with many counts. The rearrangement joins TRBV11-2 to TRBJ2-1; no clear D. The CDR3 sequence is 12 residues long. Germline V gene sequence: CDR1 SGHAT, CDR2 FQNNGV. V lost 2 bases, J lost 6 bases, and 5 bases lay in between. CDR3 nucleotide sequence: TGTGCCAGCAGCTTAAGACCCAATGAGCAGTTCTTC. Encoded protein: CASSLRPNEQFF.

This clonotype was recorded a few times. This sequence joins TRBV7-6 and TRBJ2-1, with 11 bases aligning to TRBD1. Looked up from germline, CDR1 is SGHVS and CDR2 is FNYEAQ. After removal of 5 bases from V and 6 bases from J, the junction contained 6 bases not matched to a gene. The length of the CDR3 is 15 residues. CDR3 in amino acids: CASSGRDRGSNEQFF. In DNA, the CDR3 is TGTGCCAGCAGCGGCCGGGACAGGGGGTCCAATGAGCAGTTCTTC.

This clonotype showed up many times. The J gene is TRBJ1-4, the V gene TRBV4-2; D might be TRBD1 (6 bases). This CDR3 is built from 14 residues. Trimming shortened V by 4 bases and J by 8 bases, and 14 bases separated the two germline ends. The germline V gene has CDR1 LGHNA and CDR2 YNFKEQ. CDR3 in DNA: TGTGCCAGCAGCCTTGGACAGTCTGAAGAAAAACTGTTTTTT. It yields the protein CASSLGQSEEKLFF.

The sample holds a few counts of this clonotype. The chain recombines TRBV4-1 with TRBJ2-7; D is undetermined. CDR1 and CDR2 (germline): MGHRA, YSYEKL. The length of the CDR3 is 12 residues. V lost 1 base to trimming and J lost 5 bases, with 6 bases between them. CDR3 DNA: TGCGCCAGCAGCCAAGGCTTAGACGAGCAGTACTTC. Its translation: CASSQGLDEQYF.

This clonotype was observed many times. The chain recombines TRBV29-1 with TRBJ2-4; 9 positions match TRBD1. V lost 3 bases and J lost 6; bases outside the gene matches: 3. The CDR3 consists of 13 residues. Germline CDR1 and CDR2: SQVTM and ANQGSEA. The CDR3 sequence: CSVDPTGGNIQYF. DNA of the CDR3: TGCAGCGTTGATCCGACAGGGGGAAACATTCAGTACTTC.

Ten or more counts support this clonotype. J is TRBJ2-1 and V is TRBV7-9; 10 bases are shared with TRBD2. Germline V gives CDR1 SEHNR, CDR2 FQNEAQ (reference sequence). This CDR3 spans 16 amino acids. V was pared by 6 bases and J by 4 bases, with 9 bases of the junction left unmatched. DNA of the CDR3: TGTGCCAGCAGTCGAAGCGGGAGGGCGGGTTACAATGAGCAGTTCTTC. Protein sequence: CASSRSGRAGYNEQFF.

This clonotype was counted at least ten times. The genes are TRBV4-3 and TRBJ2-1; D is uncertain. Germline loops: CDR1 LGHNA, CDR2 YSLEER. V lost 0 bases and J lost 7, with 13 bases in between. This CDR3 contains 15 residues. CDR3 loop: CASSQDWIATNEQFF. The CDR3 DNA follows: TGCGCCAGCAGCCAAGATTGGATAGCCACTAATGAGCAGTTCTTC.

This clonotype has more than one count but fewer than ten. The chain combines TRBV7-2 with TRBJ1-2; 9 bases align to TRBD1. Unmatched junction bases numbered 11, after V lost 2 bases and J lost 7 bases. Germline assignment: CDR1 SGHTA and CDR2 FQGNSA. This CDR3 has 16 amino acids. The chain's CDR3 is CASSLPRTGGVSGYTF. For the CDR3, the DNA is TGTGCCAGCAGCTTACCTAGAACAGGGGGCGTCAGTGGCTACACCTTC. The complete variable domain, with remaining parts taken from reference TRBV7-2 and TRBJ1-2, reads GAGVSQSPSNKVTEKGKDVELRCDPISGHTALYWYRQSLGQGLEFLIYFQGNSAPDKSGLPSDRFSAERTGGSVSTLTIQRTQQEDSAVYLCASSLPRTGGVSGYTFGSGTRLTVV.

V gene TRBV21-1 combines with J gene TRBJ2-7; the DNA was not used to check the table's D call, TRBD1. TRBV21-1 is recorded as a pseudogene. The CDR3 loop spans 15 amino acids. In nucleotides, the CDR3 is TGTGCCAGCAGCACCGGGACAGGGGACCGTTACGAGCAGTACTTC. Protein sequence: CASSTGTGDRYEQYF.

The CDR3 sequence is CSARAEMGDTQYF. Written as DNA, the CDR3 is TGCAGTGCTCGGGCGGAGATGGGGGATACGCAGTATTTT. The chain carries TRBV20-1 and TRBJ2-3; D unresolved. The CDR3 has 13 amino acids. Per the germline V gene, CDR1 is DFQATT and CDR2 is SNEGSKA (reference sequence). Trimming left V 5 bases short and J 6 bases short, with 15 bases between.

In its sample, this clonotype was seen a few times. The chain carries TRBV7-2 and TRBJ2-6; either TRBD1 or TRBD2 may supply D (6 bases each). The CDR3 sequence is 17 residues long. Germline V gene data show CDR1 as SGHTA and CDR2 as FQGNSA. Trimming took 1 base from V and 2 from J, leaving 12 bases between them. CDR3 amino acids: CASSLGRGGPGANVLTF. The CDR3 DNA reads as TGTGCCAGCAGCTTAGGCAGGGGAGGCCCTGGGGCCAACGTCCTGACTTTC.

This clonotype appeared many times. The chain is built from TRBV4-3 and TRBJ2-1, with D perhaps given as TRBD1 or TRBD2 (5 bases each). Between the trimmed V and J ends, which lost 0 bases and 3 bases, there was a span of 12 bases. The CDR3 is 16 amino acids. Germline CDR1 LGHNA, CDR2 YSLEER. This CDR3 reads CASSQDTGRNYNEQFF. CDR3 sequence (DNA): TGCGCCAGCAGCCAAGATACGGGACGGAACTACAATGAGCAGTTCTTC.

This clonotype came up many times. The chain carries TRBV5-1 and TRBJ2-7; 7 bases are shared with TRBD1. Trimming removed 2 bases from V and 2 bases from J; junction bases left unmatched: 7. CDR1 and CDR2 (germline): SGHRS, YFSETQ. The CDR3 is 15 residues long. The CDR3 DNA follows: TGCGCCAGCAGCTTCCGACAGGGTTTAACCTACGAGCAGTACTTC. It encodes CASSFRQGLTYEQYF.

The chain couples TRBV15 to TRBJ2-2; possible D gene TRBD1, 6 bases. The germline V gene has CDR1 LNHNV and CDR2 YYDKDF (reference sequence). The CDR3 is 14 amino acids. V gave up 1 base and J gave up 5 bases, with 8 bases separating them. CDR3 bases: TGTGCCACCAGCAGAGGCAGGGGAACCGGGGAGCTGTTTTTT. This encodes CATSRGRGTGELFF.

This chain links TRBV11-1 with TRBJ2-7, with D perhaps being TRBD1 or TRBD2 (6 bases each). V was cut by 1 base and J by 0 bases, with 25 bases left in between. Germline V gene lookup returns CDR1 SGHAT and CDR2 FQDESV (reference sequence). The CDR3 runs to 20 residues. The CDR3 sequence is CASSLEGRTGGLQSSYEQYF. CDR3 bases: TGTGCCAGCAGCTTAGAAGGTCGTACCGGGGGCCTTCAAAGCTCCTACGAGCAGTACTTC. Combining the CDR3 with reference TRBV11-1 and TRBJ2-7 gives the whole variable domain EAEVAQSPRYKITEKSQAVAFWCDPISGHATLYWYRQILGQGPELLVQFQDESVVDDSQLPKDRFSAERLKGVDSTLKIQPAELGDSAMYLCASSLEGRTGGLQSSYEQYFGPGTRLTVT.

This clonotype has ten or more counts. This sequence joins TRBV20-1 and TRBJ2-1; 7 positions match TRBD2. Trimming cost V 2 bases and J 5 bases; bases outside gene matches: 6. Per germline, CDR1 DFQATT and CDR2 SNEGSKA (reference sequence). The CDR3 extends over 14 amino acids. The CDR3 region is CSARSVLADNEQFF. In DNA form, the CDR3 reads TGCAGTGCTAGATCGGTCCTAGCGGACAATGAGCAGTTCTTC.

This clonotype was observed at least ten times. The chain is built from TRBV20-1 and TRBJ2-7, with TRBD2 identical over 13 bases. In germline, CDR1 is DFQATT, CDR2 SNEGSKA (reference sequence). V lost 5 bases to trimming and J lost 5 bases; unmatched junction nucleotides: 9. The CDR3 runs 15 residues. As DNA, the CDR3 is TGCAGTGCTCCCCGAACTAGCGGGAGGGCCCACGAGCAGTACTTC. This codes for CSAPRTSGRAHEQYF.

This clonotype was found a few times. The chain recombines TRBV13 with TRBJ1-1, with D possibly being TRBD1 (6 bases). Germline V gene sequence: CDR1 PRHDT, CDR2 FYEKMQ (reference sequence). V lost 2 bases and J lost 0, with 10 bases in between. CDR3 length: 15 residues. DNA for the CDR3: TGTGCCAGCAGCTTATACGACAGGCTGAACACTGAAGCTTTCTTT. Protein: CASSLYDRLNTEAFF.